A single sample gave rise to the 13 T cell receptor beta chains below, sequenced in a study of graft-versus-host responses after intestinal transplantation. Antigens for these TCRs are unknown. Only in-frame clones appear in the TCRdb table, and some are missing; sequencing was by immunoSEQ multiplex PCR. This sample has about 94,000 clones, with 90% to 95% found just once. Sequencing was performed on unstimulated CD8+ T cells sorted from spleen or lymph node cells, taken before intestinal transplant. Every receptor here comes from a human donor who received an intestinal transplant.

This clone was seen only once. The chain uses TRBV6-1 and TRBJ2-1, with 9 nucleotides matching TRBD1. The V segment lost 2 bases and the J segment 8 bases; nucleotides outside the gene matches: 7. The length of the CDR3 is 15 residues. CDR1 MNHNS and CDR2 SASEGT come from the germline V gene. The CDR3 bases are TGTGCCAGCAGTGAATGGTTTGGGACAGGGTATGAGCAGTTCTTC. The encoded protein is CASSEWFGTGYEQFF.

This clone came up a few times. The genes are TRBV6-1 and TRBJ1-1, with D tentatively TRBD1 (5 bases). Trimming left V 3 bases short and J 4 bases short, with 18 bases between. The length of the CDR3 is 16 residues. Germline values: CDR1 MNHNS, CDR2 SASEGT. The DNA for the CDR3 is TGTGCCAGCAGTGATTGGAGGGGCGGAGGCGGCACTGAAGCTTTCTTT. It encodes CASSDWRGGGGTEAFF.

The chain employs TRBV4-3 and TRBJ2-1, with 9 bases matching TRBD2. The J segment lost 8 bases and the V segment lost 0 bases, leaving 8 bases of the junction unmatched. The CDR3 totals 16 residues. Germline V CDR1 and CDR2: LGHNA, YSLEER. The CDR3 DNA follows: TGCGCCAGCAGCCAAGACGGAGCGGGGGGTTCCCATGAGCAGTTCTTC. Translating gives CASSQDGAGGSHEQFF.

The V call is TRBV19, the J call TRBJ1-5; 7 bases line up with TRBD1. V lost 6 bases and J lost 3; bases outside the gene matches: 5. Germline CDR1 LNHDA, CDR2 SQIVND (reference sequence). The CDR3 length is 14 residues. The CDR3 DNA sequence: TGTGCCAGTAGGGTACAGGGGCCCAATCAGCCCCAGCATTTT. It codes for CASRVQGPNQPQHF.

The rearrangement uses TRBV5-5 and TRBJ2-3, with 8 bases aligning to TRBD1. CDR3 length equals 17 residues. Germline CDR1 is SGHKS and CDR2 is YYEKEE (reference sequence). Trimming took 0 bases from V and 1 from J; bases not matched to a gene: 7. The CDR3: CASSLVAQGGRTDTQYF. Here the CDR3 DNA reads TGTGCCAGCAGCTTGGTTGCACAGGGGGGACGCACAGATACGCAGTATTTT.

J is TRBJ2-5 and V is TRBV7-6, with 10 bases matching TRBD2. The CDR3 extends over 19 amino acids. V was clipped by 0 bases and J by 5 bases; unmatched bases: 15. Germline V gene data show CDR1 as SGHVS and CDR2 as FNYEAQ. The CDR3 DNA sequence: TGTGCCAGCAGCTTAGCTAGCGGGAGGATTTTTATCGGAACGGAGACCCAGTACTTC. Protein product: CASSLASGRIFIGTETQYF.

The genes are TRBV29-1 and TRBJ1-1, with 8 positions matching TRBD1. CDR1 is SQVTM, CDR2 ANQGSEA, per germline. CDR3 length equals 11 residues. With 4 bases clipped from V and 5 bases from J, the junction kept 0 bases outside the gene matches. CDR3 loop: CSVGTGTEAFF. The CDR3 coding sequence is TGCAGCGTTGGGACAGGGACTGAAGCTTTCTTT.

The gene calls are TRBV9 and TRBJ1-3; 8 bases fit TRBD1. The CDR3 loop spans 17 amino acids. V lost 2 bases, J lost 0 bases, and 7 bases stayed unmatched. Germline CDR1 reads SGDLS; CDR2 reads YYNGEE. CDR3 in amino acids: CASSVLGQGASGNTIYF. The CDR3 DNA follows: TGTGCCAGCAGCGTGCTAGGACAGGGAGCCTCTGGAAACACCATATATTTT.

The genes are TRBV10-2 and TRBJ2-1, with 7 bases lining up with TRBD1. The V gene end was trimmed by 3 bases and the J gene end by 6 bases; junction bases not matched to a gene: 2. The CDR3 extends over 13 amino acids. CDR1 and CDR2 (germline): WSHSY, SAAADI. This CDR3 reads CASSEPGGNEQFF. In nucleotides, the CDR3 is TGCGCCAGCAGTGAACCAGGGGGCAATGAGCAGTTCTTC.

Comment on this clone: Other DNA sequences from this sample encode an identical CDR3 as well. The rearrangement uses TRBV6-6 and TRBJ2-5; D might be TRBD1 (5 bases). CDR3 size: 13 residues. V was pared by 6 bases and J by 3 bases, with 11 bases between. Germline CDR1 is MNHNY and CDR2 is SVGAGI (reference sequence). In nucleotides, the CDR3 is TGTGCCAGCAGCTCTGACAGCGAAGAGACCCAGTACTTC. Translation: CASSSDSEETQYF.

The V and J genes are TRBV6-5 and TRBJ1-1; possibly TRBD1 for D (6 bases). Germline CDR1 and CDR2: MNHEY and SVGAGI. Trimming shortened V by 6 bases and J by 3 bases, and 17 bases separated the two germline ends. The CDR3 sequence is 15 residues long. The CDR3 nucleotides read TGTGCCAGCAGCCAGGCTTCGGACAGTTACACTGAAGCTTTCTTT. It encodes CASSQASDSYTEAFF.

The rearrangement links TRBV9 to TRBJ2-1, with TRBD2 identical over 8 bases. The CDR3 spans 14 residues. CDR1 and CDR2 (germline): SGDLS, YYNGEE. Trimming removed 0 bases from V and 8 bases from J; junction bases left unmatched: 4. CDR3 sequence (DNA): TGTGCCAGCAGCGTAGGGGGACTAGAGGATGAGCAGTTCTTC. This codes for CASSVGGLEDEQFF. Full variable domain (missing parts from reference TRBV9 and TRBJ2-1): DSGVTQTPKHLITATGQRVTLRCSPRSGDLSVYWYQQSLDQGLQFLIQYYNGEERAKGNILERFSAQQFPDLHSELNLSSLELGDSALYFCASSVGGLEDEQFFGPGTRLTVL.

The rearrangement joins TRBV4-1 to TRBJ2-2; tentative D call: TRBD2 (6 bases). V lost 1 base and J 1 base, leaving 10 bases between the germline ends. CDR3 length equals 16 residues. CDR1 and CDR2 from the germline V gene are MGHRA and YSYEKL. Written as DNA, the CDR3 is TGCGCCAGCAGCCAAGTTCATAGCGGGAACACCGGGGAGCTGTTTTTT. Translating it yields CASSQVHSGNTGELFF.